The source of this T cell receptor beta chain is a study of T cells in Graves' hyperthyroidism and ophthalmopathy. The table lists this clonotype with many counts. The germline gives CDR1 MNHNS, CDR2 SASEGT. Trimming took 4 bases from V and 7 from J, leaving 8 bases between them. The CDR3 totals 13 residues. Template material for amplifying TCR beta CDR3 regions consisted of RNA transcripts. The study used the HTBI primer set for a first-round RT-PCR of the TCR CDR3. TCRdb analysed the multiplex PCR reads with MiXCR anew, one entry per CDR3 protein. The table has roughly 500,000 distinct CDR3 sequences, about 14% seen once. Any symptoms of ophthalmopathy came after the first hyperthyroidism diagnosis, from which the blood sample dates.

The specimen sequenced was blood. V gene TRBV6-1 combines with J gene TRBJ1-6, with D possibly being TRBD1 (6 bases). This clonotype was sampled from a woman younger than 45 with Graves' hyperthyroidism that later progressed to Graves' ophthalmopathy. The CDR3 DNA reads TGTGCCAGCAGTGGGACAGAGAATTCACCCCTCCACTTT. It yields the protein CASSGTENSPLHF.